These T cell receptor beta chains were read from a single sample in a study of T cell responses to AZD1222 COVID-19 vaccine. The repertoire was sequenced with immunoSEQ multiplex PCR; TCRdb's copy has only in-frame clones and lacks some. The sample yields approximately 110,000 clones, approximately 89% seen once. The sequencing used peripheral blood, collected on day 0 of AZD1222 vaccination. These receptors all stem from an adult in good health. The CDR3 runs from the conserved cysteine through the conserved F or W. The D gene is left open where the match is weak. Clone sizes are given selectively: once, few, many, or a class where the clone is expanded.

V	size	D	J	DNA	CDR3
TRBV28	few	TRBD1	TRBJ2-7	TGTGCCAGCAGTACCGGGACAGGGATCCCCCACGAGCAGTACTTC	CASSTGTGIPHEQYF
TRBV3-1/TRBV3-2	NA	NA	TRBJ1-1	TGTGCCAGCAGCCCGGGGACCGTAAAATTCACTGAAGCTTTCTTT	CASSPGTVKFTEAFF
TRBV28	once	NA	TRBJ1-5	TGTGCCAGCAGTTTATCCCCTACCCTGGGTCAGCCCCAGCATTTT	CASSLSPTLGQPQHF
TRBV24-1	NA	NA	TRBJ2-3	TGTGCCACCAGTGATGGTGACCCGGGTAATACGCAGTATTTT	CATSDGDPGNTQYF
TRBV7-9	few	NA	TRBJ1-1	TGTGCCAGCAGCTTCGGGTCGACAGGGAACACTGAAGCTTTCTTT	CASSFGSTGNTEAFF
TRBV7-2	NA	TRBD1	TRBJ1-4	TGTGCCAGCAGCTTAGGAGGGGGCAGGGGGAGGTACAATGAAAAACTGTTTTTT	CASSLGGGRGRYNEKLFF
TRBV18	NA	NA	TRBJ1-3	TGTGCCAGCTCACCAGTTCAGGCCTTCTCTGGAAACACCATATATTTT	CASSPVQAFSGNTIYF
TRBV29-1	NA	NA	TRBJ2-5	TGCAGCGTTGAGAGGGGTAGGCAAGAGACCCAGTACTTC	CSVERGRQETQYF
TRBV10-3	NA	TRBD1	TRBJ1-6	TGTGCCGCACAGGGGGCGGTAAGGGATTCACCCCTCCACTTT	CAAQGAVRDSPLHF
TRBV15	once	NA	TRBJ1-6	TGTGCCACCAGCAGAGATAAGACAGTTTGGTCACCCCTCCACTTT	CATSRDKTVWSPLHF
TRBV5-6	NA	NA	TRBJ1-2	TGTGCCAGCAGCTTGGACGGGGCAATCTATGGCTACACCTTC	CASSLDGAIYGYTF
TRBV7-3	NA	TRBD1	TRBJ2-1	TGTGCCAGCAGCTTCTTAGGGACAGCTAATTCAGGCAATGAGCAGTTCTTC	CASSFLGTANSGNEQFF
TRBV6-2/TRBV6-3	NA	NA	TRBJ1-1	TGTGCCAGCAGCAGGGATCTGAACACTGAAGCTTTCTTT	CASSRDLNTEAFF
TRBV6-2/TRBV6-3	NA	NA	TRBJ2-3	TGTGCCAGCAGCCCTGGACTAAGCACAGATACGCAGTATTTT	CASSPGLSTDTQYF
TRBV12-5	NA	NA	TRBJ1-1	TGTGCTAGTGGACTAGACCTGGGCACTGAAGCTTTCTTT	CASGLDLGTEAFF
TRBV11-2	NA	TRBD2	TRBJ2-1	TGTGCCAGCAGCTTAGTCGGGGGGGCTGGGAATGAGCAGTTCTTC	CASSLVGGAGNEQFF
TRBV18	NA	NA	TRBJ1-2	TGTGCCAGCTCACCACCGGGGGGCCCATCAGGCTACACCTTC	CASSPPGGPSGYTF
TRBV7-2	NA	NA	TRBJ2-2	TGTGCCAGCAGCTTAGTCTCCGGTGCCGGCGGGGAGCTGTTTTTT	CASSLVSGAGGELFF
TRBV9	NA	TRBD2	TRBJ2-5	TGTGCCAGCAGCGCTTGGACTAGTCAAGAGACCCAGTACTTC	CASSAWTSQETQYF
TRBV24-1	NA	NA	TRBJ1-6	TGTGCCACCAGTGAGCATTATAATTCACCCCTCCACTTT	CATSEHYNSPLHF
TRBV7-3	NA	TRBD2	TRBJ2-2	TGTGCCAGCAGCTTAATGGGGCCAGCGGGGGTCACCGGGGAGCTGTTTTTT	CASSLMGPAGVTGELFF
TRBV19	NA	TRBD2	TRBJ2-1	TGTGCCAGTAGCCTAGGGAGGGAAGGGAATGAGCAGTTCTTC	CASSLGREGNEQFF
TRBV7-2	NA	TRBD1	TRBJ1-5	TGTGCCAGCAGCGTCGACAGGGGTAATCAGCCCCAGCATTTT	CASSVDRGNQPQHF
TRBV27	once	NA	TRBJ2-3	TGTGCCAGCAGTTTAACCTCCCTCAGTGATACGCAGTATTTT	CASSLTSLSDTQYF
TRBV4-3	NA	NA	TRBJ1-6	TGCGCCAGCAGCCAAGACAGCTCCTATAATTCACCCCTCCACTTT	CASSQDSSYNSPLHF
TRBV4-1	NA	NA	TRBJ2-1	TGCGCCAGCAGCCAAGAGGTAATAATACCTTACAATGAGCAGTTCTTC	CASSQEVIIPYNEQFF
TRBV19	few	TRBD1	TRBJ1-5	TGTGCCAGAAAACCACAGGGGTATAGCAATCAGCCCCAGCATTTT	CARKPQGYSNQPQHF
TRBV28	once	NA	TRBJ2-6	TGTGCCAGCAGTCCCGGACGCTCTGGGGCCAACGTCCTGACTTTC	CASSPGRSGANVLTF
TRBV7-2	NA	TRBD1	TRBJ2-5	TGTGCCAGCAGCTTAGAGGGGTGGACAGGGGGAAAAGAGACCCAGTACTTC	CASSLEGWTGGKETQYF
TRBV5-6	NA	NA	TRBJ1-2	TGTGCCAGCAGCATTGGCCTACCGGGACCGTCAATCCCCTTC	CASSIGLPGPSIPF
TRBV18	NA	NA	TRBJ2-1	TGTGCCAGCTCACCACCGGACCCTACCTACAATGAGCAGTTCTTC	CASSPPDPTYNEQFF
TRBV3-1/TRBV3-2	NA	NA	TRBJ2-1	TGTGCCAGCAGCCAAGGTCGAGCTAATGAGCAGTTCTTC	CASSQGRANEQFF
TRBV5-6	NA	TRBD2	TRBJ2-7	TGTGCCAGCAGCCCGGACCAGGGACTAGCGGGGTTGGAGCAGTACTTC	CASSPDQGLAGLEQYF
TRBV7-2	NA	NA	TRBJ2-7	TGTGCCAGCAGCTTCGATCAGGGACTGGAGCAGTACTTC	CASSFDQGLEQYF
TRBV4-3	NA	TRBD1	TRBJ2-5	TGCGCCAGCAGCCAAGATTTACAGGGGGGCCAAGAGACCCAGTACTTC	CASSQDLQGGQETQYF
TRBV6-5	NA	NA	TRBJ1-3	TGTGCCAGCAGTCTTGACATCTCTGGAAACACCATATATTTT	CASSLDISGNTIYF
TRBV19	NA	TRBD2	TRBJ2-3	TGTGCCAGTAGTTGGGACTACAACGGGCCAGATACGCAGTATTTT	CASSWDYNGPDTQYF
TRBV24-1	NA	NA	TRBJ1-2	TGTGCCACCAGTGATTTGTGGGATGGCCACACCTTC	CATSDLWDGHTF
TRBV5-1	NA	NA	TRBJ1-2	TGCGCCAGCAGCTTGGGCGGAGCTAACTATGGCTACACCTTC	CASSLGGANYGYTF
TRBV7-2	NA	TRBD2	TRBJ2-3	TGTGCCAGCAGCTTCCTAGCGGGGACCATTAAAGATACGCAGTATTTT	CASSFLAGTIKDTQYF
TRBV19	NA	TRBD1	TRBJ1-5	TGTGCCAGTAGTATAGAGTCGGGGACAGGTTATCGGCCCCAGCATTTT	CASSIESGTGYRPQHF
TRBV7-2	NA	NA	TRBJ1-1	TGTGCCAGCAGCTCCACACTCACTGAAGCTTTCTTT	CASSSTLTEAFF